This TCR beta chain was obtained from a study of blood T cell repertoires in COVID-19. This clone appeared a few times. The CDR3 runs 13 residues. The V end was cut by 7 bases, the J end by 2 bases, with 12 bases between. The germline CDR1 and CDR2 sequences are GTSNPN and SVGIG (reference sequence). Assay used: immunoSEQ multiplex PCR; TCRdb lists only in-frame clones, some missing. The sample carries a few hundred thousand clones, under 85% recorded once. What was sequenced was peripheral blood. The chain uses TRBV30 and TRBJ1-5, with D perhaps TRBD1 (5 bases). This TCR was recovered from a woman younger than 45 with COVID-19, enrolled during active disease. CDR3 sequence reads: CAFQGNGNQPQHF. CDR3 coding DNA: TGTGCCTTCCAGGGTAATGGCAATCAGCCCCAGCATTTT.